Below, 17 T cell receptor beta chains from the same sample are listed, as sequenced in a study of T cell changes during pregnancy in multiple sclerosis. Assay used: immunoSEQ multiplex PCR; TCRdb lists only in-frame clones, some missing. The data contain tens of thousands of clones, roughly 93% of them singletons. The specimen was CD8+ T cells from peripheral blood mononuclear cells, collected in the second trimester of pregnancy. These receptors all stem from a female donor with multiple sclerosis, enrolled in a pregnancy study.

V is TRBV27 and J is TRBJ2-7; 7 bases match TRBD1. Losses at the gene ends were 5 bases for V and 0 bases for J; bases not matched to a gene: 4. The CDR3 is 14 amino acids. Germline V gene sequence: CDR1 MNHEY, CDR2 SMNVEV (reference sequence). CDR3 nucleotide sequence: TGTGCCAGCAGTCCCGGACAGGACTCCTACGAGCAGTACTTC. It specifies CASSPGQDSYEQYF.

This chain connects TRBV6-6 to TRBJ1-5; the D is unclear. The CDR3 covers 14 residues. Germline V gives CDR1 MNHNY, CDR2 SVGAGI (reference sequence). V was clipped by 4 bases and J by 9 bases, with 16 bases between them. CDR3 coding DNA: TGTGCCAGCAGTTTCGGCCCGGGGTTTCGGCCCCAGCATTTT. This gives the protein CASSFGPGFRPQHF.

The gene calls are TRBV5-4 and TRBJ1-1; a possible D gene is TRBD1 (6 bases). With 4 bases removed from V and 0 bases from J, the gap between germline ends came to 10 bases. The CDR3 sequence is 14 residues long. Germline assignment: CDR1 SGHNT and CDR2 YYREEE (reference sequence). CDR3 in amino acids: CASSEDRLNTEAFF. For the CDR3, the DNA is TGTGCCAGCAGCGAAGACAGGTTGAACACTGAAGCTTTCTTT.

The genes are TRBV4-3 and TRBJ1-4, with no clear D. Germline V gene sequence: CDR1 LGHNA, CDR2 YSLEER. V was cut by 0 bases and J by 5 bases, with 13 bases left in between. This CDR3 has 16 residues. The CDR3 DNA follows: TGCGCCAGCAGCCAAGAATCGGTACAGCCGAATGAAAAACTGTTTTTT. It codes for CASSQESVQPNEKLFF.

The chain is built from TRBV4-2 and TRBJ2-7, with D perhaps matching TRBD2 (6 bases). There are 14 residues in the CDR3. V lost 4 bases and J 6 bases, leaving 16 bases between the germline ends. CDR1 and CDR2 (germline): LGHNA, YNFKEQ. The CDR3 protein is CASSPTGGLLEQYF. As DNA, the CDR3 is TGTGCCAGCAGCCCAACCGGGGGACTGCTCGAGCAGTACTTC.

V and J are TRBV29-1 and TRBJ1-2; TRBD1 might be the D (5 bases). The germline V gene has CDR1 SQVTM and CDR2 ANQGSEA. V lost 4 bases and J 6 bases, leaving 24 bases between the germline ends. The CDR3 is 16 amino acids. Here the CDR3 reads CSVGWSRDFLGDGYTF. The CDR3 DNA sequence: TGCAGCGTTGGGTGGAGTAGGGACTTCCTCGGGGATGGCTACACCTTC.

The gene calls are TRBV19 and TRBJ2-2, with TRBD2 as a possible D gene (6 bases). Germline V gene data show CDR1 as LNHDA and CDR2 as SQIVND (reference sequence). The CDR3 consists of 16 residues. V lost 7 bases and J lost 4, with 19 bases in between. The CDR3 here is CASIQEAGWGTGELFF. The CDR3 bases are TGTGCCAGTATTCAGGAGGCGGGATGGGGCACCGGGGAGCTGTTTTTT.

The chain has TRBV27 and TRBJ2-1; 13 positions match TRBD2. Germline V CDR1 and CDR2: MNHEY, SMNVEV (reference sequence). There are 14 residues in the CDR3. V shed 5 bases and J 7 bases; nucleotides not matched to a gene: 2. CDR3 in DNA: TGTGCCAGCAGTGCGGGACTAGCGGGGAATGAGCAGTTCTTC. Its translation is CASSAGLAGNEQFF.

The chain combines TRBV27 with TRBJ2-1, with D perhaps TRBD2 (5 bases). The germline gives CDR1 MNHEY, CDR2 SMNVEV (reference sequence). V gave up 1 base and J gave up 0 bases, with 10 bases separating them. This CDR3 contains 16 residues. The CDR3 DNA reads as TGTGCCAGCAGTTTATACGCGGGTAGCTCCTACAATGAGCAGTTCTTC. The encoded protein is CASSLYAGSSYNEQFF.

The chain uses TRBV6-5 and TRBJ1-2; 10 nucleotides agree with TRBD1. This CDR3 comprises 14 residues. CDR1 MNHEY and CDR2 SVGAGI come from the germline V gene. V was clipped by 5 bases and J by 6 bases; unmatched bases: 6. The CDR3 loop reads CASSRTGGENGYTF. CDR3 bases: TGTGCCAGCAGTCGGACAGGGGGGGAAAATGGCTACACCTTC.

The rearrangement uses TRBV6-5 and TRBJ2-1; D unresolved. The CDR3 covers 14 residues. The germline gives CDR1 MNHEY, CDR2 SVGAGI. The V end lost 0 bases, the J end lost 3 bases, and 6 bases lay between the germline ends. The CDR3 sequence is CASSYSTYYNEQFF. The CDR3 DNA follows: TGTGCCAGCAGTTACTCAACTTACTACAATGAGCAGTTCTTC.

J is TRBJ1-4 and V is TRBV7-8; 8 bases map to TRBD1. Germline V gene sequence: CDR1 SGHVS, CDR2 FQNEAQ. CDR3 length equals 16 residues. Trimming at V came to 0 bases and at J to 6 bases, leaving 6 bases not matched to a gene. The CDR3 region is CASSLASQGEDEKLFF. CDR3 nucleotide sequence: TGTGCCAGCAGCTTAGCCTCACAGGGGGAGGATGAAAAACTGTTTTTT.

The rearrangement links TRBV6-5 to TRBJ1-2; D is perhaps TRBD1 (6 bases). The CDR3 sequence is 14 residues long. Germline V lookup: CDR1 MNHEY, CDR2 SVGAGI. Trimming cost V 5 bases and J 4 bases, with 14 bases left between them. In DNA, the CDR3 is TGTGCCAGCAGTCAGATGGGGGCAGGCTATGGCTACACCTTC. It encodes CASSQMGAGYGYTF.

J is TRBJ1-1 and V is TRBV28; possible D gene TRBD1, 5 bases. V was pared by 5 bases and J by 8 bases, with 9 bases between. This CDR3 spans 11 amino acids. CDR1 is MDHEN, CDR2 SYDVKM, per germline. CDR3 loop: CASSHNREAFF. DNA of the CDR3: TGTGCCAGCAGTCATAACAGGGAAGCTTTCTTT.

This chain connects TRBV6-5 to TRBJ1-2; D may be TRBD1 (5 bases). V gave up 2 bases and J gave up 6 bases, with 10 bases separating them. The CDR3 sequence is 13 residues long. Germline CDR1 MNHEY, CDR2 SVGAGI. The CDR3 DNA reads TGTGCCAGCAGTTACGGGGGGGGGAATGGCTACACCTTC. This gives the protein CASSYGGGNGYTF.

This clone showed up just once. The rearrangement uses TRBV28 and TRBJ2-3; 14 nucleotides agree with TRBD2. This CDR3 comprises 14 residues. The junction had 5 bases not matched to a gene; V was cut back by 10 bases and J by 5 bases. CDR1 is MDHEN, CDR2 SYDVKM, per germline. In nucleotides, the CDR3 is TGTGCCACCGATGGACTAGCGGGAGGAGATACGCAGTATTTT. Its translation is CATDGLAGGDTQYF. The full variable domain, with the rest looked up from reference TRBV28 and TRBJ2-3, is DVKVTQSSRYLVKRTGEKVFLECVQDMDHENMFWYRQDPGLGLRLIYFSYDVKMKEKGDIPEGYSVSREKKERFSLILESASTNQTSMYLCATDGLAGGDTQYFGPGTRLTVL.

The chain uses TRBV7-9 and TRBJ2-1, with TRBD1 as a possible D gene (6 bases). The V end lost 5 bases, the J end lost 4 bases, and 15 bases lay between the germline ends. CDR1 and CDR2 from the germline V gene are SEHNR and FQNEAQ (reference sequence). The CDR3 is 15 amino acids. CDR3 coding DNA: TGTGCCAGCAGCCCCCCGGGCAGGGGATACAATGAGCAGTTCTTC. Translation: CASSPPGRGYNEQFF.